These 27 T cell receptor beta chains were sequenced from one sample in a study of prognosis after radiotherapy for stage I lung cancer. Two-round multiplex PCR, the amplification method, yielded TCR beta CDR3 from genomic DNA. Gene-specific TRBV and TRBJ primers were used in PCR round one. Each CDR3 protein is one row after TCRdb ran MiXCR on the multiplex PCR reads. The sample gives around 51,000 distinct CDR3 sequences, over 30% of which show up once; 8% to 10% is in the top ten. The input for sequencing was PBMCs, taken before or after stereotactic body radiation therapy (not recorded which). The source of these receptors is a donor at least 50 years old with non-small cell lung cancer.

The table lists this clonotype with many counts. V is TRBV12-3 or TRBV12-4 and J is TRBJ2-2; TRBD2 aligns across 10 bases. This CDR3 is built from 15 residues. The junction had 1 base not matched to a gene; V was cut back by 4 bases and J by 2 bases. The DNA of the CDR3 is TGTGCCAGCAGTTCTAGCGGGAGAAACACCGGGGAGCTGTTTTTT. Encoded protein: CASSSSGRNTGELFF.

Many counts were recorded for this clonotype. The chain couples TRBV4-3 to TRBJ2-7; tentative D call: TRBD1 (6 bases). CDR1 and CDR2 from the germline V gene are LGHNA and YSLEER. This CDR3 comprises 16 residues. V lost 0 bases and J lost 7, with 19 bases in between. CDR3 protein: CASSQESGASHGEQYF. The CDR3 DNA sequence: TGCGCCAGCAGCCAAGAGTCAGGGGCGAGTCATGGGGAGCAGTACTTC.

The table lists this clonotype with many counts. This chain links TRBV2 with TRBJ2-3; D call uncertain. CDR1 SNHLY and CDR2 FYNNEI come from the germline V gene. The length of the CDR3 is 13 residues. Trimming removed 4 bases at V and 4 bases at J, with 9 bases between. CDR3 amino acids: CASSGQSADTQYF. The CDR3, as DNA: TGTGCCAGCAGTGGGCAGTCGGCAGATACGCAGTATTTT.

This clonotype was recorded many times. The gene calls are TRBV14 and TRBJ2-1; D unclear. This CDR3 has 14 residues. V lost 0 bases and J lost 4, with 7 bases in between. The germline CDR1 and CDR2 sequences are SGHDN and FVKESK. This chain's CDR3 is CASSQETWYNEQFF. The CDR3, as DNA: TGTGCCAGCAGCCAAGAAACTTGGTACAATGAGCAGTTCTTC.

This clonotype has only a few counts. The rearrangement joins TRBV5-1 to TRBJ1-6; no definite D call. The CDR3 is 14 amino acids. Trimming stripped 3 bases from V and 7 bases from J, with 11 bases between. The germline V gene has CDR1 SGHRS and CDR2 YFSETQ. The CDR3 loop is CASSSAAVNSPLHF. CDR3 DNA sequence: TGCGCCAGCAGCTCGGCAGCAGTGAATTCACCCCTCCACTTT.

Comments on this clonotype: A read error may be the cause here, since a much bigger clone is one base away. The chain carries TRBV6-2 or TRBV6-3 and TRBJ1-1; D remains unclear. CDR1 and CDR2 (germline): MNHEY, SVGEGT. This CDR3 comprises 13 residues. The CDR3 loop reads CASIYSRKTEAFF. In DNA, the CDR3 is TGTGCCAGCATTTACTCGCGGAAGACTGAAGCTTTCTTT.

The CDR3 spells CESGLPLGAFF. The DNA of the CDR3 is TGTGAAAGCGGACTACCGCTGGGGGCTTTCTTT. This chain uses TRBV6-5 with TRBJ1-1, with D hard to call. Germline values: CDR1 MNHEY, CDR2 SVGAGI. The CDR3 runs to 11 residues.

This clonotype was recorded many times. The CDR3 is CASTPTLAANTGELFF. The CDR3 DNA is TGTGCCAGCACCCCCACGCTAGCGGCGAACACCGGGGAGCTGTTTTTT. The chain is built from TRBV9 and TRBJ2-2; 7 positions match TRBD2. CDR1 is SGDLS and CDR2 is YYNGEE in the germline V gene. The CDR3 has 16 residues. V gave up 6 bases and J gave up 0 bases; unmatched junction bases: 8.

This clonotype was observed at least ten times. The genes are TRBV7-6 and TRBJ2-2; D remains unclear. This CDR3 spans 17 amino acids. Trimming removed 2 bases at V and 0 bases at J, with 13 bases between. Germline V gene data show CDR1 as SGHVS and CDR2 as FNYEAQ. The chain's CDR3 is CASSLSPGPANTGELFF. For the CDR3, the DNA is TGTGCCAGCAGCTTATCCCCCGGACCAGCGAACACCGGGGAGCTGTTTTTT.

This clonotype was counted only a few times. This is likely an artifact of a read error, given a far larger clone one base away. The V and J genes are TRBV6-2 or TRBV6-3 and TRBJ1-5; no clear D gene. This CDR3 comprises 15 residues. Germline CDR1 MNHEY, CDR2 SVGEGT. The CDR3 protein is CTSTPGREGIQPQHF. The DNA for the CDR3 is TGTACCAGCACTCCGGGGAGGGAAGGGATTCAGCCCCAGCATTTT.

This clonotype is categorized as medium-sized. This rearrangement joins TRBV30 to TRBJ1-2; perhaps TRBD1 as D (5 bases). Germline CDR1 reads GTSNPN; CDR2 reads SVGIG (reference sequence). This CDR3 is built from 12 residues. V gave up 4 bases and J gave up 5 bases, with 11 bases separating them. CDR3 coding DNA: TGTGCCTGGACGGGGGACTATTATGGCTACACCTTC. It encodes CAWTGDYYGYTF.

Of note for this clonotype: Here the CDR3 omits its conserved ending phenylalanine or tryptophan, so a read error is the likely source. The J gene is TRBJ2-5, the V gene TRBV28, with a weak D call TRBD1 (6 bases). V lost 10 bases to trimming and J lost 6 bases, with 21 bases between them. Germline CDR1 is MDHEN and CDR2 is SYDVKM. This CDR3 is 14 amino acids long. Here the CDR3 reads CATKQGTQGKTQYL. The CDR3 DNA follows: TGTGCCACCAAACAAGGGACCCAGGGGAAGACCCAGTACCTC.

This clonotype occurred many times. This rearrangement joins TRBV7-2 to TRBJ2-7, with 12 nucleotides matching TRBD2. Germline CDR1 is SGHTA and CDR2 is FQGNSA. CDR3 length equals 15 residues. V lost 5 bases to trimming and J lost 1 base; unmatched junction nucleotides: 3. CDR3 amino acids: CASSLTSGGSYEQYF. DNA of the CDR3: TGTGCCAGCAGCCTGACTAGCGGGGGTTCCTACGAGCAGTACTTC.

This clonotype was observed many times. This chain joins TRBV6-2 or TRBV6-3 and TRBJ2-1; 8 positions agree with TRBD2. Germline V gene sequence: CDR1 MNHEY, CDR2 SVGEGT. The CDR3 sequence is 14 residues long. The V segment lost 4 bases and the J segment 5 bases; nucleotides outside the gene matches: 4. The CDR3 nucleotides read TGTGCCAGCAGTTCAGCGGGGGCCCACAATGAGCAGTTCTTC. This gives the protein CASSSAGAHNEQFF.

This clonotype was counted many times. CDR3 DNA sequence: TGCAGTGCTCTGGGAACACTAGCGACAGACAATGAGCAGTTCTTC. Its protein is CSALGTLATDNEQFF. The chain uses TRBV20-1 and TRBJ2-1, with TRBD2 matching 7 bases. The CDR3 totals 15 residues. Germline values: CDR1 DFQATT, CDR2 SNEGSKA (reference sequence). Germline trimming cut 5 bases from V and 5 bases from J; bases unmatched to any gene: 12.

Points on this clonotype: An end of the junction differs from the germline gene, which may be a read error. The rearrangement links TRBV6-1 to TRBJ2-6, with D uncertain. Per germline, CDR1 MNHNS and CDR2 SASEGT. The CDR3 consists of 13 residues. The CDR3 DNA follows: TGTGTCAGCAGGCTGGCATGGGCCAACGTCCTGACTTTC. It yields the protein CVSRLAWANVLTF.

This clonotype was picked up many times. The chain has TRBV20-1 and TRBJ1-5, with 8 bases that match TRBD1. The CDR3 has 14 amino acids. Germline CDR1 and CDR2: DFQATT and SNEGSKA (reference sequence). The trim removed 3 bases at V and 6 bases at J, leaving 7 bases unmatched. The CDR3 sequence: CSASSGGWSQPQHF. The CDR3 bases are TGCAGTGCTAGTTCAGGGGGCTGGAGTCAGCCCCAGCATTTT.

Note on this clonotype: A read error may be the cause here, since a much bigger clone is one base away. The CDR3 bases are TGTGCCAGCATATCCCAAGAGACCCAGTACTTC. Encoded protein: CASISQETQYF. V usage is TRBV28 and J usage is TRBJ2-5; D is ambiguous. Trimming pared 7 bases from V and 1 base from J, leaving 4 bases between. This CDR3 region has 11 residues. Germline V lookup: CDR1 MDHEN, CDR2 SYDVKM. The entire variable domain, with the rest obtained from reference TRBV28 and TRBJ2-5, is as follows: DVKVTQSSRYLVKRTGEKVFLECVQDMDHENMFWYRQDPGLGLRLIYFSYDVKMKEKGDIPEGYSVSREKKERFSLILESASTNQTSMYLCASISQETQYFGPGTRLLVL.

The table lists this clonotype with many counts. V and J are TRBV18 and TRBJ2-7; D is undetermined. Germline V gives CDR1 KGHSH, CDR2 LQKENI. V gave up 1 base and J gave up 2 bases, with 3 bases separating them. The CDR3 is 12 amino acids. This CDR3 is CASSPLPYEQYF. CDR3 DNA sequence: TGTGCCAGCTCACCACTGCCCTACGAGCAGTACTTC.

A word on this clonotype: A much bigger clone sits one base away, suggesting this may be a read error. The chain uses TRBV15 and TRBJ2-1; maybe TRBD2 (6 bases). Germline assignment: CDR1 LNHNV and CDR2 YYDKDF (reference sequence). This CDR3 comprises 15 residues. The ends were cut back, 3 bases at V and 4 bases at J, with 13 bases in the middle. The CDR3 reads CATSSKRVSYNEQFF. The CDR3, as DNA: TGTGCCACCAGCAGTAAGCGGGTATCTTACAATGAGCAGTTCTTC.

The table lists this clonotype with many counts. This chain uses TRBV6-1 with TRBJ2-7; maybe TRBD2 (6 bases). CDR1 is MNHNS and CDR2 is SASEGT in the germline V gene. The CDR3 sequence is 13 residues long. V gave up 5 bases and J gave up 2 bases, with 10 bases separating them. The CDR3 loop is CASSPPGAYEQYF. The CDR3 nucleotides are TGTGCCAGCAGTCCCCCGGGGGCCTACGAGCAGTACTTC.

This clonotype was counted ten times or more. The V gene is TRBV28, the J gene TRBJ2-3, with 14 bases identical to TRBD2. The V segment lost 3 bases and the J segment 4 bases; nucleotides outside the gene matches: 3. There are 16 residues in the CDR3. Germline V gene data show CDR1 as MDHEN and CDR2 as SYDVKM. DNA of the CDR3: TGTGCCAGCAGTTTTGGGACTAGCGGGAGCGCAGATACGCAGTATTTT. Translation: CASSFGTSGSADTQYF.

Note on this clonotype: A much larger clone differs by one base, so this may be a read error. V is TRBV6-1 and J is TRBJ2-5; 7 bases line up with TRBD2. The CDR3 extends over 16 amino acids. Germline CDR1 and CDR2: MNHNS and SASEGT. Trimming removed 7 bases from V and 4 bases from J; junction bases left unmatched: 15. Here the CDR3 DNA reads TGTGCCAGCACCCCCCATGCCGGCGGGAGAGTAGAGACCCAGTACTTC. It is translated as CASTPHAGGRVETQYF.

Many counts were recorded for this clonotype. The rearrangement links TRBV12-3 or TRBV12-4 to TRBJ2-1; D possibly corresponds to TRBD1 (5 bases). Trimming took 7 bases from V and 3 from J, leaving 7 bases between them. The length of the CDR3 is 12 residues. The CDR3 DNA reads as TGTGCCAGCACTGACAGCTACAATGAGCAGTTCTTC. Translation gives CASTDSYNEQFF.

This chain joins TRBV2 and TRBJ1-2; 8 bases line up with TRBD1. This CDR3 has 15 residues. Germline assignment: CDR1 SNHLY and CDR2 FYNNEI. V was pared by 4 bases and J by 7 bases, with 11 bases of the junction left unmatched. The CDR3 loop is CASSVGPGQVGGYTF. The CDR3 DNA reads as TGTGCCAGCAGTGTGGGACCGGGACAGGTGGGTGGCTACACCTTC.

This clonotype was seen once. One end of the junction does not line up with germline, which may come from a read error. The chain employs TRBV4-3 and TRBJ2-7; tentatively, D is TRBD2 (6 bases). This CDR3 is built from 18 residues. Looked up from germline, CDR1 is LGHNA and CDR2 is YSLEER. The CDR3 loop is CANSQDRTIGTISYEQYF. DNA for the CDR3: TGCGCCAACAGCCAAGACCGGACTATCGGAACTATTTCCTACGAGCAGTACTTC.

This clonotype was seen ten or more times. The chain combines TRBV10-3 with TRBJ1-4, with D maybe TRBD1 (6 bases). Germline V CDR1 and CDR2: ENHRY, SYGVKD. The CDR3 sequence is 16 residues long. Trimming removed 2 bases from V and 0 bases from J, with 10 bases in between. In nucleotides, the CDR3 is TGTGCCATCAGTGAGGGACAGTTAACAACTAATGAAAAACTGTTTTTT. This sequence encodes CAISEGQLTTNEKLFF.